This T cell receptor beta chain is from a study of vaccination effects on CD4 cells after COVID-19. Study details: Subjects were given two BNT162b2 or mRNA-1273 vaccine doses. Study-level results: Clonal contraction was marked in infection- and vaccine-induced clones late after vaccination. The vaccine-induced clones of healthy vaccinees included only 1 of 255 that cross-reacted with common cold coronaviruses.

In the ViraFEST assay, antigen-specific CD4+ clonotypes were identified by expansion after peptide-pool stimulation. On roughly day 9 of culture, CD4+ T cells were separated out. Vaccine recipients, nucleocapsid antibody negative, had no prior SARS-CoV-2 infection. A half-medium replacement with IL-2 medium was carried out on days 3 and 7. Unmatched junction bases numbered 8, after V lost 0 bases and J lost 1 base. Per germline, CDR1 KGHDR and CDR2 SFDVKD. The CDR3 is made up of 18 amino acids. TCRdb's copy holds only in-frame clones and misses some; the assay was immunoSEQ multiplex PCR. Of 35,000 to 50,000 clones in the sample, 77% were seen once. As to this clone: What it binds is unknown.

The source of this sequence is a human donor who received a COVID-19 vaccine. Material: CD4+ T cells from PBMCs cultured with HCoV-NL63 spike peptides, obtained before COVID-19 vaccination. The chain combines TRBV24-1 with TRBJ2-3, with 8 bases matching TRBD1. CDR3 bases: TGTGCCACCAGTGATTTGTCCCTGGACAGGGAAGGCACAGATACGCAGTATTTT. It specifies CATSDLSLDREGTDTQYF.